This record covers a single T cell receptor beta chain. The sample comes from a study of cytomegalovirus exposure and HLA in healthy donors. The CDR3 covers 14 residues. Germline V gene lookup returns CDR1 SGDLS and CDR2 YYNGEE. The germline V and J ends were trimmed by 1 base and 5 bases, with 10 bases remaining between them. Sequencing used immunoSEQ multiplex PCR; TCRdb keeps in-frame clones, though not all of them. The profile shows around 150,000 clones, almost 85% of them singletons. The sample was PBMCs. The receptor comes from a man aged 25 to 45 in good health and CMV-seropositive. The V and J genes are TRBV9 and TRBJ2-1, with TRBD1 as a possible D gene (5 bases). CDR3 DNA: TGTGCCAGCAGCGTATGGACATCTCACAATGAGCAGTTCTTC. This gives the protein CASSVWTSHNEQFF.